A single T cell receptor beta chain is shown here with its context. Its antigen is currently unknown. The length of the CDR3 is 11 residues. V was cut by 2 bases and J by 5 bases, with 4 bases left in between. Per the germline V gene, CDR1 is SQVTM and CDR2 is ANQGSEA. Investigators reverse transcribed all isolated RNA, so they sequenced expressed TCRB transcripts. This table comes from immunoSEQ multiplex PCR, and its TCRdb copy is limited to in-frame clones, with some not included. The sample yields 250,000 or so clones, approximately 70% seen once. Based on CD45RO/CCR7/CD25/CD127/CD95/CD27, CD4+ regulatory, stem cell-like memory, naive and central memory cells were sorted. Over 95% purity was reached by all sorted populations. The data belong to a study of beta chain features in type 1 diabetes. Overall study findings and caveats: Compared with healthy donors, patients appeared to share more similar naive, central memory and regulatory TCRB repertoires. A possible short-template PCR bias applies equally to patients and controls.

Source material: naive CD4+ T cells from blood. The V call is TRBV29-1, the J call TRBJ2-1, with D hard to call. The sequence was collected from a man aged 25-40 years in good health. This chain's CDR3 is CSVESHNEQFF. CDR3 sequence (DNA): TGCAGCGTTGAAAGTCACAATGAGCAGTTCTTC.